Reported below is one T cell receptor beta chain. In the study's own analysis: Reference gene primer amplification yielded estimated nucleated cell counts. The table came from immunoSEQ multiplex PCR; TCRdb's copy has only in-frame clones and leaves some out. V and J calls and clone size are as listed in that table; D and trimming were resolved from the DNA. The sample carries about 260,000 clones, about 91% recorded once. This specimen belongs to a study of blood T cell repertoires in COVID-19. Study-wide context: Acute and convalescent COVID-19 samples came from the United States, Italy and Spain. From T cells, B-cell-depleted T cells, or PBMCs came the material, which was cDNA or gDNA.

Participants' own reports of clinical history determined their cohort assignment. Per the germline V gene, CDR1 is SNHLY and CDR2 is FYNNEI. This CDR3 region has 14 residues. V shed 5 bases and J shed 3 bases, with 13 bases lying between them. The receptor was derived from a woman aged 40 to 55 with acute COVID-19. V usage is TRBV2 and J usage is TRBJ1-1; D perhaps matches TRBD1 (6 bases). Sequenced material: PBMCs or T cells enriched from blood (not recorded which). This chain's CDR3 is CASSRGGSHTEAFF. The CDR3 nucleotides read TGTGCCAGCAGTCGAGGGGGTTCGCACACTGAAGCTTTCTTT.